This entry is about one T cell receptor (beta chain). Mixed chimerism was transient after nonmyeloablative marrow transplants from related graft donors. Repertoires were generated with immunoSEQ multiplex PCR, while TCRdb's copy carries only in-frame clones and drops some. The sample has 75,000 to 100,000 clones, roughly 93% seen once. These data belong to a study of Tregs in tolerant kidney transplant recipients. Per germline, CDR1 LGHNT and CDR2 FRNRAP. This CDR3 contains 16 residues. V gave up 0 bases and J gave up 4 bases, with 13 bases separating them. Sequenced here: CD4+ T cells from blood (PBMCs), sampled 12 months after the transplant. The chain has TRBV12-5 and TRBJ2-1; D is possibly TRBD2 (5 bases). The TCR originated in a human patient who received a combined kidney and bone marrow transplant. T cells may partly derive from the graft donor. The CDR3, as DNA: TGTGCTAGTGGTTTGGTAGTGGGAGTGAGGTACAATGAGCAGTTCTTC. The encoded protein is CASGLVVGVRYNEQFF.